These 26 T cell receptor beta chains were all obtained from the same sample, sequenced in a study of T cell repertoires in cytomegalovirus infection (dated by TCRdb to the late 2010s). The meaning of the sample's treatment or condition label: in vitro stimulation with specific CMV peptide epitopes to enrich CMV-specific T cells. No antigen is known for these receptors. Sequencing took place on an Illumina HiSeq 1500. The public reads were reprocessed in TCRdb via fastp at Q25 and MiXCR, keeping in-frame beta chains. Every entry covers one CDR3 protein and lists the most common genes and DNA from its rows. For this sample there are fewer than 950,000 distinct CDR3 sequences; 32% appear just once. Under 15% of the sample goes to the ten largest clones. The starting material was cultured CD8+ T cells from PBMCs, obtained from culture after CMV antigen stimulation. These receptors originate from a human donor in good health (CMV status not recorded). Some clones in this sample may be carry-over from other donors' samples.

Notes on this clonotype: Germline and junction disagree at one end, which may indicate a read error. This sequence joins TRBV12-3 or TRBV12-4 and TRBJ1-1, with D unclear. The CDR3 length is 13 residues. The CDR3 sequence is CAISLGPNTEAFF. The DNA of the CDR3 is TGTGCCATCAGTTTAGGGCCGAACACTGAAGCTTTCTTT.

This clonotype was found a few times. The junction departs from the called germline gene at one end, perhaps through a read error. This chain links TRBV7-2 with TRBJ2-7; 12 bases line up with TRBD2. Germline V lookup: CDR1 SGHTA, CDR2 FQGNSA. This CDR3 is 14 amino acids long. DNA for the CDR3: TGTGCCAGCAGCCTAGCGGGGGGGATCAACGAGCAGTACTTC. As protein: CASSLAGGINEQYF.

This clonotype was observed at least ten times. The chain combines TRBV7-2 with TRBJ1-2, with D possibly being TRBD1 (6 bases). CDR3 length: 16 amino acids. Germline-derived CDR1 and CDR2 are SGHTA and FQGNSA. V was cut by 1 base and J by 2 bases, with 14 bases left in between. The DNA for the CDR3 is TGTGCCAGCAGCTTAGGGGGGCCCCCCACCAACTATGGCTACACCTTC. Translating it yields CASSLGGPPTNYGYTF.

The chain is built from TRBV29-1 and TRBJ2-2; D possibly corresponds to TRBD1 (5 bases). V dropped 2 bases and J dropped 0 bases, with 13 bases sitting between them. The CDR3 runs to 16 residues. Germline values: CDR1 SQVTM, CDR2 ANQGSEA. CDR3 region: CSVEIRSTANTGELFF. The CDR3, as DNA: TGCAGCGTTGAAATCAGATCGACAGCGAACACCGGGGAGCTGTTTTTT.

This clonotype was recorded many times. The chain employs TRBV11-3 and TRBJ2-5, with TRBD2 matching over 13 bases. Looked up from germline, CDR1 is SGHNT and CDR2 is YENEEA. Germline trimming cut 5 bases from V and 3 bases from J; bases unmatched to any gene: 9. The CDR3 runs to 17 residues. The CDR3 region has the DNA TGTGCCAGCAGCCACCGACCACTAGCGGGGGGGAAAGAGACCCAGTACTTC. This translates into CASSHRPLAGGKETQYF.

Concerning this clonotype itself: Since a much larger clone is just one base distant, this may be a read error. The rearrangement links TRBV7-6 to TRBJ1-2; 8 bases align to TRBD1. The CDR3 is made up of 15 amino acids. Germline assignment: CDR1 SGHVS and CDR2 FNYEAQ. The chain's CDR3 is CANSLAQTGADGYTF. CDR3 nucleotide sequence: TGTGCCAACAGCTTAGCCCAGACAGGGGCGGATGGCTACACCTTC. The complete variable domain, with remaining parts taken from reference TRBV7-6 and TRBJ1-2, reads GAGVSQSPRYKVTKRGQDVALRCDPISGHVSLYWYRQALGQGPEFLTYFNYEAQQDKSGLPNDRFSAERPEGSISTLTIQRTEQRDSAMYRCANSLAQTGADGYTFGSGTRLTVV.

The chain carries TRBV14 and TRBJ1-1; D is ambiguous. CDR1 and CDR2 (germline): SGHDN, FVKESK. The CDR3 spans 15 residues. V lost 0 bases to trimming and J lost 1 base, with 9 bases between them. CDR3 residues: CASSQDLLGNTEAFF. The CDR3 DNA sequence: TGTGCCAGCAGCCAAGACCTTTTGGGGAACACTGAAGCTTTCTTT.

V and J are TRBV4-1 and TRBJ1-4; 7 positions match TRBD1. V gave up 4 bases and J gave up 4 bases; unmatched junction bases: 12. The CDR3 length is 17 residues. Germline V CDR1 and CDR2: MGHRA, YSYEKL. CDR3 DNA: TGCGCCAGCAGCCCCCAGACGGAGGGGGCAAGTAATGAAAAACTGTTTTTT. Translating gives CASSPQTEGASNEKLFF.

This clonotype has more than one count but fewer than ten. The DNA of the CDR3 is TGTGCCAGCAGAACCCCGGCGAGGTTGAACACTGAAGCTTTCTTT. Encoded protein: CASRTPARLNTEAFF. The chain uses TRBV5-4 and TRBJ1-1, with D uncertain. This CDR3 comprises 15 residues. Germline lookup yields CDR1 SGHNT and CDR2 YYREEE (reference sequence). V shed 5 bases and J shed 0 bases, with 14 bases lying between them.

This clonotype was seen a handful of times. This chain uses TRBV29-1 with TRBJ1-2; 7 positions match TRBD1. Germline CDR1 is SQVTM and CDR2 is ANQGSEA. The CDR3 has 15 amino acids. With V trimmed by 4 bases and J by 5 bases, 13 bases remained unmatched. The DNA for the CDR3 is TGCAGCGTTGTTGGCTTTGACTTACAGGGGTATGGCTACACCTTC. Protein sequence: CSVVGFDLQGYGYTF.

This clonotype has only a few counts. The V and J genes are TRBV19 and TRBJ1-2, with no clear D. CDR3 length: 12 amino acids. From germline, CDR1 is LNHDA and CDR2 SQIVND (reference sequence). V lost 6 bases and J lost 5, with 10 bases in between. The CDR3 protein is CASSEDRYGYTF. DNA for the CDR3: TGTGCCAGTAGCGAGGACCGGTATGGCTACACCTTC.

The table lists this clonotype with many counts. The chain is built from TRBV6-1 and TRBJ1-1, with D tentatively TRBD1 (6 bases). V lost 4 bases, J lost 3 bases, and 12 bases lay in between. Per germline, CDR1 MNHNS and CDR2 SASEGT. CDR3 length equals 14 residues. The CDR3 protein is CASSGGGGYTEAFF. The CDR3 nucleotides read TGTGCCAGCAGTGGTGGGGGGGGCTACACTGAAGCTTTCTTT.

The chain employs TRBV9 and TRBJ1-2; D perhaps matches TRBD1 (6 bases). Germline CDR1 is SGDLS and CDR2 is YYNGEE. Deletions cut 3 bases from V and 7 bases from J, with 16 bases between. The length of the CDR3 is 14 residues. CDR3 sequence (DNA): TGTGCCAGCAGCGCCACCGGACAGCCTGGTGGCTACACCTTC. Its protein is CASSATGQPGGYTF.

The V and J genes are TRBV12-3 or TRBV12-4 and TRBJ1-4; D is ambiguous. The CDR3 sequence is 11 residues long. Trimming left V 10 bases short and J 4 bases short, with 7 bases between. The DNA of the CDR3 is TGTGCCACCCAGCTTAATGAAAAACTGTTTTTT. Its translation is CATQLNEKLFF.

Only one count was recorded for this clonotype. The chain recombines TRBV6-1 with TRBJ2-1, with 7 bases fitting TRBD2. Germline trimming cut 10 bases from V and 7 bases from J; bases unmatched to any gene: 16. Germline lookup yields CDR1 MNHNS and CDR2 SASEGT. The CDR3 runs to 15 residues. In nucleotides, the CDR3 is TGTGCCACCACACCCCCGGGAGGAAGGGGTAATGAGCAGTTCTTC. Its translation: CATTPPGGRGNEQFF.

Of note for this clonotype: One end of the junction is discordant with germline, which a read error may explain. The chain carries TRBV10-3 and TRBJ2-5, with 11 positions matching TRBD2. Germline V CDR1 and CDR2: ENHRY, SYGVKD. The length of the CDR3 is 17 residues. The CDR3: CAISEINSGGARETRYF. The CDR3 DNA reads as TGTGCCATCAGTGAGATTAATAGCGGGGGGGCAAGAGAGACCCGGTACTTC.

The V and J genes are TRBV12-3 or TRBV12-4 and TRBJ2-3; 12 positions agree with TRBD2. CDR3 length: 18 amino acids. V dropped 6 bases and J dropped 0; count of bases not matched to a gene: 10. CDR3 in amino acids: CASSVLAGGRTSTDTQYF. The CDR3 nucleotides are TGTGCCAGCAGCGTACTAGCGGGGGGCAGAACTAGCACAGATACGCAGTATTTT.

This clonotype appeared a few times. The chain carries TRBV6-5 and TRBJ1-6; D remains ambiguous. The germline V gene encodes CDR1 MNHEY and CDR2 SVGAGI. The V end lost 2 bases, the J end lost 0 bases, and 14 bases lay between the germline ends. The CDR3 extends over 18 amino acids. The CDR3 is CASSYGGRFSSYNSPLHF. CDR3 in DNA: TGTGCCAGCAGTTACGGTGGGAGATTTTCCTCCTATAATTCACCCCTCCACTTT.

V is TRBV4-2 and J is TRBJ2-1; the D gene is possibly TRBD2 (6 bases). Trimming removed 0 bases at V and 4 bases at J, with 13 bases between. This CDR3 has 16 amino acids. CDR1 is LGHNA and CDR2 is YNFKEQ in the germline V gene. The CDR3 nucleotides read TGTGCCAGCAGCCAAGATCCGGTAGGGAGGTACAATGAGCAGTTCTTC. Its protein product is CASSQDPVGRYNEQFF.

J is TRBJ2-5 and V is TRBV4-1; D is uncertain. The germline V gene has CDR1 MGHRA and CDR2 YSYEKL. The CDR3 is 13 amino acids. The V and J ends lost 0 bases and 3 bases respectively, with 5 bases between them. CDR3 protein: CASSQEGKETQYF. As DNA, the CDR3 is TGCGCCAGCAGCCAAGAAGGGAAAGAGACCCAGTACTTC.

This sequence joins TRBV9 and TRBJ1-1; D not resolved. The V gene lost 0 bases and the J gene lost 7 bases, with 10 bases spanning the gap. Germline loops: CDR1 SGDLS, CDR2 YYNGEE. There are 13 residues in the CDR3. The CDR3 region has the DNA TGTGCCAGCAGCGTAGGAAGCGGGGTTGAAGCTTTCTTT. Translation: CASSVGSGVEAFF.

Here the CDR3 reads CASSSGGRGDIQYF. The CDR3 DNA is TGTGCCAGCAGCTCGGGGGGCAGGGGTGACATTCAGTACTTC. This chain links TRBV13 with TRBJ2-4; D is possibly TRBD2 (7 bases). The CDR3 totals 14 residues. Trimming cost V 4 bases and J 8 bases, with 15 bases left between them. Germline values: CDR1 PRHDT, CDR2 FYEKMQ (reference sequence).

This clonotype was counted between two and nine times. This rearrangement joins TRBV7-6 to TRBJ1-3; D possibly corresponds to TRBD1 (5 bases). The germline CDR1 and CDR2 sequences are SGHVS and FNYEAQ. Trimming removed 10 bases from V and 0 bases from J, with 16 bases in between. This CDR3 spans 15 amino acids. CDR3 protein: CATSGRASSGNTIYF. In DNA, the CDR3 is TGTGCCACCTCGGGACGGGCAAGCTCTGGAAACACCATATATTTT.

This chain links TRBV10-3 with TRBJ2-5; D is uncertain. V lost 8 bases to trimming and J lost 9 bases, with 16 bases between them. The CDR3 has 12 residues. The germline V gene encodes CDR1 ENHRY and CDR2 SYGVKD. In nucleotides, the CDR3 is TGTGCCATCGGTAGTGATTCTATCTCCCAGTACTTC. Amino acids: CAIGSDSISQYF.

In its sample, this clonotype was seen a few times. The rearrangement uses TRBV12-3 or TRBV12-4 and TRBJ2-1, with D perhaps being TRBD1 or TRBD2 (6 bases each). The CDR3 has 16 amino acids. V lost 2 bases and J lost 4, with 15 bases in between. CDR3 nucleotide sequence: TGTGCCAGCAGTTTACTACGGGGGCATCAATACAATGAGCAGTTCTTC. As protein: CASSLLRGHQYNEQFF.

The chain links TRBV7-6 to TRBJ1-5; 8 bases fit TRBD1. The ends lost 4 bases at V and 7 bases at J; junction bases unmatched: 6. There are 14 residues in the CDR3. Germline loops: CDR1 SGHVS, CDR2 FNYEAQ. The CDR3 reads CASSSGGAGQPQHF. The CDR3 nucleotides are TGTGCCAGCAGCTCAGGGGGCGCGGGGCAGCCCCAGCATTTT.